The sequence of this T cell receptor beta chain was determined in a study of T cells in Graves' hyperthyroidism and ophthalmopathy. CDR1 and CDR2 from the germline V gene are KGHDR and SFDVKD. V was shortened by 2 bases and J by 5 bases, with 8 bases between the two germline ends. This CDR3 has 13 residues. Amplification targeted TCR beta CDR3 regions from RNA transcripts. HTBI primers were employed in a first-round RT-PCR of the TCR CDR3. TCRdb redid the calling of the multiplex PCR reads with MiXCR, one entry per CDR3 protein. The table lists roughly 720,000 distinct CDR3 sequences, about 18% of them singletons, with roughly a sixth in the top ten. Those patients with uncontrolled infection, other autoimmune disease, pregnancy or lactation were excluded.

This sequence joins TRBV24-1 and TRBJ1-2; D uncertain. The origin of this receptor is a man aged 45-60 years with Graves' hyperthyroidism. The source material was blood. The CDR3 DNA sequence: TGTGCCACCAGTGATTCGCCAGTATATGGCTACACCTTC. Protein: CATSDSPVYGYTF.